This is a list of T cell receptor beta chains from one sample in a study of blood T cell repertoires in COVID-19. The protocol was immunoSEQ multiplex PCR, while the TCRdb copy is restricted to in-frame clones and leaves out a portion. The sample carries hundreds of thousands of clones, approximately 86% recorded once. The source material was peripheral blood. These receptors all stem from a man aged 55 to 70 with acute or convalescent COVID-19. CDR3s include the opening cysteine and the closing phenylalanine or tryptophan. D genes are given only for firm matches. Size values are once, few and many counts, or a class for expanded clones, and some rows have none.

>-|TRBV28|TRBJ1-1|few
CASSFSPPPMNTEAFF
TGTGCCAGCAGTTTTTCCCCTCCGCCTATGAACACTGAAGCTTTCTTT
>TRBD2|TRBV19|TRBJ2-3|-
CASSKGLAGGPVQYF
TGTGCCAGTAGTAAGGGGCTAGCGGGGGGGCCGGTTCAGTATTTT
>-|TRBV4-3|TRBJ2-7|-
CASSQGYRAVDEQYF
TGCGCCAGCAGCCAAGGTTACAGGGCCGTCGACGAGCAGTACTTC
>TRBD1|TRBV7-9|TRBJ2-7|-
CASSLARTGRAYEQYF
TGTGCCAGCAGCTTAGCGCGGACAGGGCGAGCCTACGAGCAGTACTTC
>-|TRBV28|TRBJ1-6|-
CASSLGWQGWSPLHF
TGTGCCAGCAGTTTAGGTTGGCAGGGCTGGTCACCCCTCCACTTT
>TRBD1|TRBV3-1/TRBV3-2|TRBJ1-6|-
CASSQTSRDRNSPLHF
TGTGCCAGCAGCCAGACGAGCCGGGACAGGAATTCACCCCTCCACTTT
>TRBD1|TRBV10-2|TRBJ1-2|-
CASSPTGGGGYGYTF
TGCGCCAGCAGCCCCACAGGGGGCGGTGGCTATGGCTACACCTTC
>TRBD1|TRBV6-5|TRBJ2-7|once
CASSYSNRGTEQYF
TGTGCCAGCAGTTACTCTAACAGGGGGACGGAGCAGTACTTC
>TRBD1|TRBV7-3|TRBJ2-2|-
CASSLPGTGATGELFF
TGTGCCAGCAGCTTACCCGGGACAGGGGCCACCGGGGAGCTGTTTTTT
>-|TRBV10-3|TRBJ2-7|-
CAISGLAYEQYF
TGTGCCATCAGTGGGCTAGCCTACGAGCAGTACTTC
>TRBD1|TRBV18|TRBJ1-6|-
CASSPADRGNNSPLHF
TGTGCCAGCTCACCAGCCGACAGGGGTAATAATTCACCCCTCCACTTT
>-|TRBV21-1|TRBJ2-1|-
CARIRAPRAFF
TGTGCCAGAATCCGGGCCCCGAGGGCGTTCTTC
>-|TRBV27|TRBJ2-3|once
CASSLKGVGLSTDTQYF
TGTGCCAGCAGTTTAAAGGGGGTCGGGCTTAGCACAGATACGCAGTATTTT
>-|TRBV11-3|TRBJ2-7|-
CASSSVRDYEQYF
TGTGCCAGCAGCTCGGTCAGGGACTACGAGCAGTACTTC
>-|TRBV27|TRBJ1-1|-
CASSLGGFLNTEAFF
TGTGCCAGCAGTTTAGGGGGCTTTTTGAACACTGAAGCTTTCTTT
>-|TRBV7-6|TRBJ2-5|-
CASSAQGSPETQYF
TGTGCCAGCAGCGCACAGGGCTCCCCAGAGACCCAGTACTTC
>TRBD1|TRBV7-3|TRBJ1-2|-
CASSQTGLGDGYTF
TGTGCCAGCAGCCAGACAGGGTTGGGGGATGGCTACACCTTC
>TRBD1|TRBV5-5|TRBJ1-5|-
CASSPAGTGVNQPQHF
TGTGCCAGCAGCCCGGCCGGGACAGGGGTTAATCAGCCCCAGCATTTT
>-|TRBV2|TRBJ2-5|-
CASSEGPAQTQYF
TGTGCCAGCAGTGAGGGGCCGGCCCAGACCCAGTACTTC
>-|TRBV7-2|TRBJ2-3|-
CASSLRLRGQNTQYF
TGTGCCAGCAGCTTAAGGTTGCGGGGGCAAAATACGCAGTATTTT
>TRBD2|TRBV5-1|TRBJ2-3|-
CASRVTLAGTDTQYF
TGCGCCAGCAGGGTCACACTAGCGGGTACAGATACGCAGTATTTT
>TRBD1|TRBV11-2|TRBJ1-1|-
CASSRDSLPRAEAFF
TGTGCCAGCAGCCGGGACAGTCTCCCGCGCGCTGAAGCTTTCTTT
>TRBD1|TRBV4-1|TRBJ1-6|-
CASSPGGDRGRSYNSPLHF
TGCGCCAGCAGCCCCGGAGGGGACAGGGGGCGCTCCTATAATTCACCCCTCCACTTT
>-|TRBV27|TRBJ1-5|few
CASRPPGPARGPQHF
TGTGCCAGCAGACCGCCGGGACCGGCCAGGGGGCCCCAGCATTTT
>TRBD2|TRBV9|TRBJ2-3|-
CASSGLRGARSTDTQYF
TGTGCCAGCAGCGGCTTGCGGGGGGCGAGGAGCACAGATACGCAGTATTTT
>-|TRBV7-2|TRBJ2-7|-
CASSLGGGSGYEQYF
TGTGCCAGCAGCTTAGGTGGAGGGAGCGGTTACGAGCAGTACTTC